Below are 8 T cell receptor beta chains sequenced from a single sample in a study of OX40 agonist ivuxolimab in advanced cancers. Using immunoSEQ multiplex PCR, the repertoire was profiled, and TCRdb retains in-frame clones only, with some absent. The sample holds 14,000 or so clones, 82% seen once. Sequenced here: CD4+ or CD8+ T cells sorted from blood, sampled in a trial of the OX40 agonist ivuxolimab. Source of these receptors: an adult with an advanced solid tumor such as melanoma, head and neck, liver or kidney cancer.

The rearrangement joins TRBV27 to TRBJ2-3; TRBD2 aligns across 15 bases. The CDR3 has 18 residues. V lost 6 bases to trimming and J lost 2 bases; unmatched junction nucleotides: 9. Germline V gene data show CDR1 as MNHEY and CDR2 as SMNVEV (reference sequence). CDR3 in DNA: TGTGCCAGCAGCGCCTCCGGGACTAGCGGGAGGAACACAGATACGCAGTATTTT. This gives the protein CASSASGTSGRNTDTQYF.

The chain couples TRBV4-3 to TRBJ2-7; D may be TRBD2 (6 bases). The CDR3 length is 15 residues. Germline V gene lookup returns CDR1 LGHNA and CDR2 YSLEER. V dropped 1 base and J dropped 0 bases, with 10 bases sitting between them. CDR3: CASSQGPGGSYEQYF. Written as DNA, the CDR3 is TGCGCCAGCAGCCAAGGTCCCGGGGGCTCCTACGAGCAGTACTTC.

The rearrangement uses TRBV27 and TRBJ2-5, with D perhaps matching TRBD1 (6 bases). Between the trimmed V and J ends, which lost 5 bases and 1 base, there was a span of 17 bases. Germline V gives CDR1 MNHEY, CDR2 SMNVEV (reference sequence). This CDR3 comprises 16 residues. CDR3 nucleotide sequence: TGTGCCAGCAGTGGCCCTGGAGCCAGGGGCCAAGAGACCCAGTACTTC. This gives the protein CASSGPGARGQETQYF.

This clone showed up just a few times. The rearrangement links TRBV9 to TRBJ2-1; D remains unclear. Germline CDR1 is SGDLS and CDR2 is YYNGEE. Between the trimmed V and J ends, which lost 0 bases and 3 bases, there was a span of 10 bases. CDR3 length: 15 amino acids. As DNA, the CDR3 is TGTGCCAGCAGCGTAGGTCTGGGGATCTACAATGAGCAGTTCTTC. Translated, it gives CASSVGLGIYNEQFF.

V is TRBV7-3 and J is TRBJ2-3; TRBD2 is a possible D gene (6 bases). This CDR3 is built from 14 residues. V lost 2 bases and J lost 4, with 10 bases in between. CDR1 is SGHTA, CDR2 FQGTGA, per germline. In DNA form, the CDR3 reads TGTGCCAGCAGCTTAGGAGCGGGCTCAGATACGCAGTATTTT. This gives the protein CASSLGAGSDTQYF.

The chain couples TRBV6-5 to TRBJ1-1, with D unresolved. The V and J ends lost 0 bases and 11 bases respectively, with 16 bases between them. Germline V CDR1 and CDR2: MNHEY, SVGAGI. The CDR3 spans 14 residues. CDR3 loop: CASSYSRRGGWAFF. The DNA of the CDR3 is TGTGCCAGCAGTTACTCGAGGCGGGGTGGGTGGGCTTTCTTT.

J is TRBJ1-2 and V is TRBV7-6; possible D gene TRBD1, 5 bases. This CDR3 spans 13 amino acids. V lost 4 bases to trimming and J lost 6 bases, with 12 bases between them. Germline V lookup: CDR1 SGHVS, CDR2 FNYEAQ. The CDR3: CASSYTGIDGYTF. CDR3 coding DNA: TGTGCCAGCAGCTATACAGGCATTGATGGCTACACCTTC.

The V call is TRBV19, the J call TRBJ1-4, with D hard to call. Trimming removed 4 bases at V and 8 bases at J, with 8 bases between. This CDR3 comprises 12 residues. Germline V gene sequence: CDR1 LNHDA, CDR2 SQIVND (reference sequence). The CDR3 region is CASSSPDEKLFF. The DNA for the CDR3 is TGTGCCAGTAGTAGCCCGGACGAAAAACTGTTTTTT.